Listed below are T cell receptor beta chains from one sample, sequenced in a study of T cell responses to AZD1222 COVID-19 vaccine. Here immunoSEQ multiplex PCR was the method, and the copy in TCRdb shows in-frame clones only, minus some. Of about 70,000 clones in the sample, more than 70% were seen once. This specimen was peripheral blood, taken 28 days after the second dose of the MenACWY control vaccine. Every receptor here comes from an adult who received the MenACWY meningococcal vaccine as a control. Each CDR3 is given with its conserved first and last residue. Fields, in order: J gene, D gene, clone size, V gene, CDR3 protein, CDR3 DNA. A D gene is named only where the DNA matches it firmly. Size values are once, few and many counts, or a class for expanded clones, and some rows have none.

J: TRBJ1-3
D: NA
size: NA
V: TRBV5-4
CDR3: CASSSGGASGNTIYF
DNA: TGTGCCAGCAGCTCCGGGGGGGCCTCTGGAAACACCATATATTTT

J: TRBJ1-3
D: NA
size: once
V: TRBV3-1/TRBV3-2
CDR3: CASSQDLEVSGNTIYF
DNA: TGTGCCAGCAGCCAAGATCTGGAGGTATCTGGAAACACCATATATTTT

J: TRBJ1-2
D: TRBD1
size: NA
V: TRBV10-3
CDR3: CAISVGTGFYGYTF
DNA: TGTGCCATCAGTGTGGGGACAGGCTTTTATGGCTACACCTTC

J: TRBJ1-4
D: NA
size: few
V: TRBV4-1
CDR3: CASSQDLGRRLGKLFF
DNA: TGCGCCAGCAGCCAGGACCTAGGACGACGTTTAGGAAAACTGTTTTTT

J: TRBJ1-1
D: TRBD1
size: NA
V: TRBV19
CDR3: CASSRIGGTGLGTEAFF
DNA: TGTGCCAGTAGTCGCATAGGGGGGACAGGCCTCGGCACTGAAGCTTTCTTT

J: TRBJ1-6
D: NA
size: NA
V: TRBV5-1
CDR3: CASSLGVLRGTVNSPLHF
DNA: TGCGCCAGCAGCTTGGGGGTATTGCGGGGTACAGTGAATTCACCCCTCCACTTT

J: TRBJ1-2
D: NA
size: NA
V: TRBV28
CDR3: CASSLSNHGYTF
DNA: TGTGCCAGCAGTTTGAGTAACCATGGCTACACCTTC

J: TRBJ1-1
D: TRBD1
size: NA
V: TRBV30
CDR3: CAWSGAEGQANTEAFF
DNA: TGTGCCTGGAGTGGGGCCGAAGGACAGGCGAACACTGAAGCTTTCTTT

J: TRBJ2-1
D: NA
size: NA
V: TRBV29-1
CDR3: CSVAGAWEQFF
DNA: TGCAGCGTCGCAGGTGCCTGGGAGCAGTTCTTC

J: TRBJ1-2
D: TRBD1
size: NA
V: TRBV19
CDR3: CASSSRDRGIYGYTF
DNA: TGTGCCAGTAGTAGCCGGGACAGGGGGATCTATGGCTACACCTTC

J: TRBJ1-4
D: NA
size: NA
V: TRBV12-3/TRBV12-4
CDR3: CASQTTNEKLFF
DNA: TGTGCCAGCCAGACTACTAATGAAAAACTGTTTTTT

J: TRBJ1-2
D: NA
size: medium-sized
V: TRBV5-1
CDR3: CASSWDKSYGYTF
DNA: TGCGCCAGCAGCTGGGACAAGTCCTATGGCTACACCTTC

J: TRBJ2-5
D: NA
size: NA
V: TRBV28
CDR3: CASSLGGNQETQYF
DNA: TGTGCCAGCAGTTTGGGGGGAAACCAAGAGACCCAGTACTTC

J: TRBJ1-2
D: NA
size: NA
V: TRBV27
CDR3: CASSLNGLPRYTF
DNA: TGTGCCAGCAGTTTAAACGGCCTCCCCCGCTACACCTTC

J: TRBJ2-7
D: TRBD2
size: NA
V: TRBV9
CDR3: CASSLGTSGRPSYEQYF
DNA: TGTGCCAGCAGCCTAGGGACTAGCGGGAGGCCATCCTACGAGCAGTACTTC

J: TRBJ2-2
D: NA
size: NA
V: TRBV19
CDR3: CASCYGTPGELFF
DNA: TGTGCCAGCTGCTACGGGACACCCGGGGAGCTGTTTTTT

J: TRBJ1-5
D: NA
size: once
V: TRBV3-1/TRBV3-2
CDR3: CASSLGRINQPQHF
DNA: TGTGCCAGCAGCCTGGGACGGATCAATCAGCCCCAGCATTTT

J: TRBJ1-1
D: NA
size: NA
V: TRBV19
CDR3: CASSGTTGNEAFF
DNA: TGTGCCAGTAGTGGGACTACAGGGAATGAAGCTTTCTTT

J: TRBJ2-7
D: NA
size: once
V: TRBV2
CDR3: CASSPEGNLGQQYF
DNA: TGTGCCAGCAGCCCAGAGGGGAATCTCGGGCAGCAGTACTTC

J: TRBJ1-2
D: NA
size: once
V: TRBV30
CDR3: CAWSVGATSAGGYTF
DNA: TGTGCCTGGAGTGTAGGGGCAACAAGTGCGGGGGGCTACACCTTC

J: TRBJ1-5
D: TRBD1
size: NA
V: TRBV28
CDR3: CASSEGQGNQPQHF
DNA: TGTGCCAGCAGCGAGGGACAGGGGAATCAGCCCCAGCATTTT

J: TRBJ2-7
D: NA
size: NA
V: TRBV18
CDR3: CASSPPGEYEQYF
DNA: TGTGCCAGCTCCCCTCCAGGGGAGTACGAGCAGTACTTC

J: TRBJ2-7
D: TRBD1
size: NA
V: TRBV10-3
CDR3: CAISERSGTGGNEQYF
DNA: TGTGCCATCAGTGAGCGGTCGGGGACAGGGGGAAACGAGCAGTACTTC

J: TRBJ2-7
D: TRBD1
size: once
V: TRBV28
CDR3: CASTSGQGNYEQYF
DNA: TGTGCCAGCACCTCCGGACAGGGAAACTACGAGCAGTACTTC

J: TRBJ1-4
D: NA
size: NA
V: TRBV2
CDR3: CASSEAGAARLFF
DNA: TGTGCCAGCAGTGAAGCCGGGGCAGCCCGACTGTTTTTT

J: TRBJ1-5
D: TRBD1
size: NA
V: TRBV6-5
CDR3: CAINRGLGQPQHF
DNA: TGTGCCATTAACAGGGGGCTCGGTCAGCCCCAGCATTTT

J: TRBJ1-6
D: NA
size: few
V: TRBV5-4
CDR3: CASSLETGGSPLHF
DNA: TGTGCCAGCAGCTTGGAGACAGGCGGGTCACCCCTCCACTTT

J: TRBJ1-2
D: NA
size: NA
V: TRBV2
CDR3: CANSIGGDYGYTF
DNA: TGTGCCAATTCCATCGGAGGGGACTATGGCTACACCTTC

J: TRBJ1-5
D: NA
size: NA
V: TRBV6-6
CDR3: CASSTRANQPQHF
DNA: TGTGCCAGCAGCACACGGGCAAATCAGCCCCAGCATTTT

J: TRBJ1-5
D: TRBD1
size: NA
V: TRBV11-2
CDR3: CASSQGGSALGPQHF
DNA: TGTGCCAGCAGCCAGGGGGGCAGCGCTCTAGGGCCCCAGCATTTT

J: TRBJ1-1
D: TRBD1
size: NA
V: TRBV7-2
CDR3: CASSFAGGPNTEAFF
DNA: TGTGCCAGCAGCTTCGCAGGGGGCCCGAACACTGAAGCTTTCTTT

J: TRBJ1-3
D: NA
size: NA
V: TRBV12-2
CDR3: CAGRRGGQKNTIYF
DNA: TGTGCAGGCCGGAGGGGAGGGCAAAAAAACACCATATATTTT

J: TRBJ1-2
D: NA
size: NA
V: TRBV5-6
CDR3: CASSLLGLGEGYTF
DNA: TGTGCCAGCAGCTTGCTGGGCCTGGGGGAAGGCTACACCTTC

J: TRBJ2-3
D: TRBD2
size: once
V: TRBV18
CDR3: CASSPRREGLGGTQYF
DNA: TGTGCCAGCTCACCAAGACGGGAGGGACTCGGGGGTACGCAGTATTTT

J: TRBJ2-1
D: TRBD2
size: few
V: TRBV7-2
CDR3: CASSLAGLAGEEQFF
DNA: TGTGCCAGCAGCTTAGCGGGACTAGCGGGAGAAGAGCAGTTCTTC

J: TRBJ2-2
D: NA
size: NA
V: TRBV19
CDR3: CASSGGGGRATNTGELFF
DNA: TGTGCCAGTAGTGGTGGGGGGGGGCGAGCTACGAACACCGGGGAGCTGTTTTTT

J: TRBJ2-2
D: NA
size: NA
V: TRBV13
CDR3: CASSWGGRSTGELFF
DNA: TGTGCCAGCAGCTGGGGGGGGCGGAGCACCGGGGAGCTGTTTTTT

J: TRBJ1-1
D: NA
size: NA
V: TRBV5-6
CDR3: CASSLGRGLEAFF
DNA: TGTGCCAGCAGCTTGGGCAGGGGTCTTGAAGCTTTCTTT

J: TRBJ1-1
D: NA
size: few
V: TRBV7-8
CDR3: CASSPGGVLNTEAFF
DNA: TGTGCCAGCAGCCCTGGCGGGGTCCTGAACACTGAAGCTTTCTTT

J: TRBJ1-4
D: NA
size: NA
V: TRBV29-1
CDR3: CSVAQGRQGSEKLFF
DNA: TGCAGCGTGGCACAGGGTCGACAAGGGTCTGAAAAACTGTTTTTT

J: TRBJ2-5
D: NA
size: NA
V: TRBV20-1
CDR3: CSCGEETQYF
DNA: TGCAGTTGCGGAGAGGAGACCCAGTACTTC

J: TRBJ2-2
D: TRBD2
size: once
V: TRBV28
CDR3: CASSPWGGWSTGELFF
DNA: TGTGCCAGCAGTCCCTGGGGGGGGTGGAGCACCGGGGAGCTGTTTTTT